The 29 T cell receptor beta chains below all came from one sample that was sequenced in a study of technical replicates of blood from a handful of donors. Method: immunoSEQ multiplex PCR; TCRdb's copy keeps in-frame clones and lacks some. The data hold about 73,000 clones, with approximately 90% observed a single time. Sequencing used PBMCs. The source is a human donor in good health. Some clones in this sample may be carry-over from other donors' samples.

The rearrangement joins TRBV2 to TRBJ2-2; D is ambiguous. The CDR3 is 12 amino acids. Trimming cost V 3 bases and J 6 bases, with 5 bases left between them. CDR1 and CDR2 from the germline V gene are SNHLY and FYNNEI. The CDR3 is CASSDSPGELFF. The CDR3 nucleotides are TGTGCCAGCAGTGATTCTCCCGGGGAGCTGTTTTTT.

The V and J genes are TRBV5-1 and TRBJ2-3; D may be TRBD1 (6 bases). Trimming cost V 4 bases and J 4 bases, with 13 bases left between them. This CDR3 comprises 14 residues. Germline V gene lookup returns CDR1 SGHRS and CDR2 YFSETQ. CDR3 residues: CASSTGSRSDTQYF. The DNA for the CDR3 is TGCGCCAGCAGCACAGGGTCCCGTTCAGATACGCAGTATTTT.

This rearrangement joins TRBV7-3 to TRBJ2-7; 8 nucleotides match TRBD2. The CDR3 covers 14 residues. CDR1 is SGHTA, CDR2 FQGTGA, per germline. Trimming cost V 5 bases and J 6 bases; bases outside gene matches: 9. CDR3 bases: TGTGCCAGCAGCCCCCAGGCGGGGGGAGGCGAGCAGTACTTC. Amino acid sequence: CASSPQAGGGEQYF.

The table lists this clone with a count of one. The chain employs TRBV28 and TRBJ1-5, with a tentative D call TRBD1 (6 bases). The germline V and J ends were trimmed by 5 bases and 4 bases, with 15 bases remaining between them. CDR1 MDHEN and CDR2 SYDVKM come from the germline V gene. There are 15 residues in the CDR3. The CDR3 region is CASSPPRGANQPQHF. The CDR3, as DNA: TGTGCCAGCAGTCCCCCGCGGGGGGCGAATCAGCCCCAGCATTTT.

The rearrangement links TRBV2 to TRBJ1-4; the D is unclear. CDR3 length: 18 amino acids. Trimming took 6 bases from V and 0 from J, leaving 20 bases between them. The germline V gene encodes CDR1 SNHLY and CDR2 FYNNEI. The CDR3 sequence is CASSVRSGSRTTNEKLFF. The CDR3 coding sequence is TGTGCCAGCAGCGTAAGAAGCGGCAGCAGAACAACTAATGAAAAACTGTTTTTT.

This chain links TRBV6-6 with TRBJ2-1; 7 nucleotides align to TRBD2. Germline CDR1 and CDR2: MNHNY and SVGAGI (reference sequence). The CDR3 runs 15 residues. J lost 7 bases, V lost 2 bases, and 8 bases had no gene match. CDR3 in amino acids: CASSYTGDGGNEQFF. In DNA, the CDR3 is TGTGCCAGCAGTTACACCGGGGACGGGGGGAATGAGCAGTTCTTC.

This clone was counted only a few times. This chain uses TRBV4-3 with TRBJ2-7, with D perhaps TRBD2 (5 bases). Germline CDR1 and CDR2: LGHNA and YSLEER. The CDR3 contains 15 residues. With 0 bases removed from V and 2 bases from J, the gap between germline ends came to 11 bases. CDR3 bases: TGCGCCAGCAGCCAAGATGGCCGGGGAACCTACGAGCAGTACTTC. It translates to CASSQDGRGTYEQYF.

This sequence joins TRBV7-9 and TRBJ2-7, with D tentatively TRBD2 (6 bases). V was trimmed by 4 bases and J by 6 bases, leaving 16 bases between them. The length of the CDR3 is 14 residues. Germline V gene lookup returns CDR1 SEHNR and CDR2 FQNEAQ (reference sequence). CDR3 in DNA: TGTGCCAGCAGCTGGGGCGGGGCCCGCATCGAGCAGTACTTC. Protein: CASSWGGARIEQYF.

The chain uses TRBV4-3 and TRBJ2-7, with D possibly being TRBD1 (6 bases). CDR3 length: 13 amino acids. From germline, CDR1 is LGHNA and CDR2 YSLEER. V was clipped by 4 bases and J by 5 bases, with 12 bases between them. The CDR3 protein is CASSRQVGDEQYF. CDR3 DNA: TGCGCCAGCAGCCGACAGGTCGGCGACGAGCAGTACTTC.

The CDR3 DNA sequence: TGTGCCATCTCAACTAGTCTGACAGATACGCAGTATTTT. The encoded protein is CAISTSLTDTQYF. The chain joins TRBV6-1 to TRBJ2-3, with D possibly TRBD2 on 5 matching bases. The length of the CDR3 is 13 residues. V dropped 10 bases and J dropped 3 bases, with 14 bases sitting between them. Germline V gene lookup returns CDR1 MNHNS and CDR2 SASEGT.

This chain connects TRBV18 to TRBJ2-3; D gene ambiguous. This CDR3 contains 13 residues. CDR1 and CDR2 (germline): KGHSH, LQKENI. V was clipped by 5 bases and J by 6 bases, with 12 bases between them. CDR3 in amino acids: CASSSLTEDTQYF. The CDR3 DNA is TGTGCCAGCTCATCCCTCACCGAGGATACGCAGTATTTT. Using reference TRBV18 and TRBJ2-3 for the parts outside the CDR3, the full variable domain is NAGVMQNPRHLVRRRGQEARLRCSPMKGHSHVYWYRQLPEEGLKFMVYLQKENIIDESGMPKERFSAEFPKEGPSILRIQQVVRGDSAAYFCASSSLTEDTQYFGPGTRLTVL.

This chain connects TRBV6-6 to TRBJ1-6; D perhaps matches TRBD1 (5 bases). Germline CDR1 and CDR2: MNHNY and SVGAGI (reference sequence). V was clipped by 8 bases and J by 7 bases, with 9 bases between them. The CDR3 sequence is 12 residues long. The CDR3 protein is CASLRGNSPLHF. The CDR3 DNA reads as TGTGCCAGCCTACGGGGGAATTCACCCCTCCACTTT.

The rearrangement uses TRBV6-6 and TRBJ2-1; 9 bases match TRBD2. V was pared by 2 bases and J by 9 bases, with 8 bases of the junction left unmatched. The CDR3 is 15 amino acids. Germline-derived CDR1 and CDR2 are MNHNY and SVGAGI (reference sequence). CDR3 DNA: TGTGCCAGCAGTTACCCGGCGGGGGGGCCGATTGAGCAGTTCTTC. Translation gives CASSYPAGGPIEQFF.

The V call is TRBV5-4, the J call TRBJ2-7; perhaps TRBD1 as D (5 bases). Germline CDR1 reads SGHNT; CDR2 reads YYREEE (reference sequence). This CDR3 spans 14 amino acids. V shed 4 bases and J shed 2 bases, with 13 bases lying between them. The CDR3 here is CASSKKDTPYEQYF. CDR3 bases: TGTGCCAGCAGCAAAAAGGACACTCCCTACGAGCAGTACTTC. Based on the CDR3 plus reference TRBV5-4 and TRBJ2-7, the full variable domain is ETGVTQSPTHLIKTRGQQVTLRCSSQSGHNTVSWYQQALGQGPQFIFQYYREEENGRGNFPPRFSGLQFPNYSSELNVNALELDDSALYLCASSKKDTPYEQYFGPGTRLTVT.

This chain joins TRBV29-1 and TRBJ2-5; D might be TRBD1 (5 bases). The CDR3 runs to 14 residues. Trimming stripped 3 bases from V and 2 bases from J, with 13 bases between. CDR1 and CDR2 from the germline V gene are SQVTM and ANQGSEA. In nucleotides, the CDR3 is TGCAGCGTTGACGGGTCGGCAGGGCAAGAGACCCAGTACTTC. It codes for CSVDGSAGQETQYF. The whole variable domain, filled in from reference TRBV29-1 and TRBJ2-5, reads SAVISQKPSRDICQRGTSLTIQCQVDSQVTMMFWYRQQPGQSLTLIATANQGSEATYESGFVIDKFPISRPNLTFSTLTVSNMSPEDSSIYLCSVDGSAGQETQYFGPGTRLLVL.

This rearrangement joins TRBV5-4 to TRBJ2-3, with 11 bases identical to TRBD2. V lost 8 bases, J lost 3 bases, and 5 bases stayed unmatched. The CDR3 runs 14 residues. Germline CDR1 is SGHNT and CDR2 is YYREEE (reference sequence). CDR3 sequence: CASSGGAGTDTQYF. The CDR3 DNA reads TGTGCCAGTAGCGGGGGGGCCGGGACAGATACGCAGTATTTT.

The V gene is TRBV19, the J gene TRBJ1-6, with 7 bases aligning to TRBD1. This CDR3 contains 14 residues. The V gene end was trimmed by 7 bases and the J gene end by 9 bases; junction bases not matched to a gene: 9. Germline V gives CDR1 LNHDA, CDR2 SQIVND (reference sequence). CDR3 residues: CASTADRVRSPLHF. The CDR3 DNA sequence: TGTGCCAGTACCGCCGACAGGGTACGTTCACCCCTCCACTTT.

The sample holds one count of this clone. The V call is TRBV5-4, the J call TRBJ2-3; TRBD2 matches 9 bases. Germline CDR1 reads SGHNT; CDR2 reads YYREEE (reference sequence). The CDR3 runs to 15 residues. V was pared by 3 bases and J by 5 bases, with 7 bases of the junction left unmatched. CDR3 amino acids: CASSSNSGGVDTQYF. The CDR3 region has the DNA TGTGCCAGCAGCTCTAATAGCGGGGGAGTAGATACGCAGTATTTT.

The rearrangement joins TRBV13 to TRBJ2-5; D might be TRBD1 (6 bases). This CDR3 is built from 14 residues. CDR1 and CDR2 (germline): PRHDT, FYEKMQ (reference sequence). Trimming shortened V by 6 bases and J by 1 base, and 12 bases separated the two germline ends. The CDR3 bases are TGTGCCAGCAGTACGAGAGGGGGCCAAGAGACCCAGTACTTC. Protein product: CASSTRGGQETQYF. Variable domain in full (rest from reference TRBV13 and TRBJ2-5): AAGVIQSPRHLIKEKRETATLKCYPIPRHDTVYWYQQGPGQDPQFLISFYEKMQSDKGSIPDRFSAQQFSDYHSELNMSSLELGDSALYFCASSTRGGQETQYFGPGTRLLVL.

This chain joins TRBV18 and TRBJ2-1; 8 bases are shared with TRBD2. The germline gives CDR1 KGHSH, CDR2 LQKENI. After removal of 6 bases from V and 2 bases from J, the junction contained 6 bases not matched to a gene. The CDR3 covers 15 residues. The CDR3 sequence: CASSPTSGTYNEQFF. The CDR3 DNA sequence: TGTGCCAGCTCCCCAACTAGCGGAACCTACAATGAGCAGTTCTTC.

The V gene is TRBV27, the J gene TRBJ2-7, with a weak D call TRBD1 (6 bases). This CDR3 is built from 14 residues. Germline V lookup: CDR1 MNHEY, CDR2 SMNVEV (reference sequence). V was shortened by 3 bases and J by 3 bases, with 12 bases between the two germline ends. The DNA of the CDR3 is TGTGCCAGCAGTTTTGGCCTCAGGGGCTACGAGCAGTACTTC. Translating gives CASSFGLRGYEQYF.

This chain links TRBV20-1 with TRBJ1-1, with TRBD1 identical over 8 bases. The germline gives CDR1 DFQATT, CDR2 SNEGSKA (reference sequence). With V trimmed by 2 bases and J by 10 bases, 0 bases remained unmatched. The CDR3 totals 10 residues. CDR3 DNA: TGCAGTGCTAGAACAGGGGGAGCTTTCTTT. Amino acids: CSARTGGAFF.

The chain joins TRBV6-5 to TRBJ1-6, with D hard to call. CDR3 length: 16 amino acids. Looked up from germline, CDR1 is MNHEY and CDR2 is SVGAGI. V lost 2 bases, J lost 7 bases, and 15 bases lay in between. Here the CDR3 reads CASSYEGGRLNSPLHF. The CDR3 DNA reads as TGTGCCAGCAGTTACGAGGGAGGACGGCTGAATTCACCCCTCCACTTT.

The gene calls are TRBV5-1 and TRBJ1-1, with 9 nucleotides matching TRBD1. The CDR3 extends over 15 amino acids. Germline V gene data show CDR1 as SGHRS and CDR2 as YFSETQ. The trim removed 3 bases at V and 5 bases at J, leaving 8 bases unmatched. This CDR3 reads CASSSGQGRYTEAFF. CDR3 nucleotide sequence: TGCGCCAGCAGCTCCGGACAGGGGAGATATACTGAAGCTTTCTTT.

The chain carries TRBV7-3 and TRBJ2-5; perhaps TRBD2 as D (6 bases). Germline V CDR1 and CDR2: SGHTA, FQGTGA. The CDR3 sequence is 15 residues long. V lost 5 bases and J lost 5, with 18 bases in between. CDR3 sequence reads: CASSPGVDFSETQYF. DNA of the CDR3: TGTGCCAGCAGCCCGGGGGTCGACTTTTCGGAGACCCAGTACTTC.

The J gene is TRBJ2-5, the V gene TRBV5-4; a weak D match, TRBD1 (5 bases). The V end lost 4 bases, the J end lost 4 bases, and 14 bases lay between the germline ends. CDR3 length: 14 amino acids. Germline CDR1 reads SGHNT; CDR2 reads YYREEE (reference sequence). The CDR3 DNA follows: TGTGCCAGCAGCCCAATAGGGGTAAGAGAGACCCAGTACTTC. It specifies CASSPIGVRETQYF.

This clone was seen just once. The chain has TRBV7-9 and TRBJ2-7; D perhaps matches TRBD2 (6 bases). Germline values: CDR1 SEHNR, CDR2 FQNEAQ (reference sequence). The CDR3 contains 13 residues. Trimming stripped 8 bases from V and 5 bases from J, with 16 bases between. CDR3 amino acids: CASLSGGFNEQYF. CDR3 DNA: TGTGCCAGCCTCTCAGGAGGGTTCAACGAGCAGTACTTC.

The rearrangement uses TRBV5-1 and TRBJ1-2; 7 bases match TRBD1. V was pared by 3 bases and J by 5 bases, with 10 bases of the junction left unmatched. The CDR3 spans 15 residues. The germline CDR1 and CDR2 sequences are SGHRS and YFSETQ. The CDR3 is CASSYDRAPGYGYTF. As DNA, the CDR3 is TGCGCCAGCAGCTACGACAGGGCCCCAGGGTATGGCTACACCTTC.

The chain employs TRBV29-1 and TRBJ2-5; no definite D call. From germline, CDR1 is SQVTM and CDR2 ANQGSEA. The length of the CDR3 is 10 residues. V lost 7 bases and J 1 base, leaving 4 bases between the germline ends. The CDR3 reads CSAIQETQYF. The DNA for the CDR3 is TGCAGCGCTATCCAAGAGACCCAGTACTTC.